This T cell receptor (beta chain) was profiled in a study of blood T cell repertoires in COVID-19. Study in general: PBMCs, B-cell-depleted T cells, or T cells were the source of the cDNA or gDNA that made up the material.

TCRdb keeps only in-frame clones here, not all; method: immunoSEQ multiplex PCR. This repertoire shows just under 100,000 clones, roughly 86% found once; its top ten account for 10% to 15%. CDR1 SGHRS and CDR2 YFSETQ come from the germline V gene. The V and J ends lost 4 bases and 6 bases, in that order; junction bases with no gene match: 9. CDR3 size: 14 residues. This clonotype originated in an older woman in a cohort sampled during active or convalescent COVID-19. The V call is TRBV5-1, the J call TRBJ2-7, with TRBD2 matching over 8 bases. Sample: peripheral blood. The CDR3 coding sequence is TGCGCCAGCAGCCAATTGACTAGCGTGGGCGAGCAGTACTTC. This gives the protein CASSQLTSVGEQYF.